The 31 T cell receptor beta chains below were found in one sample sequenced in a study of T cells in women clearing cervical HPV infection. TCRdb's copy holds only in-frame clones and misses some; the assay was immunoSEQ multiplex PCR. The specimen's table records 25,000 to 35,000 clones. The material sequenced was blood buffy coat. These receptors all stem from a woman between 18 and 70 years old with a cervical HPV16 infection that either progressed to CIN3+ or cleared (not recorded which).

Worth noting for this clone: The missing CDR3 end, 3 residues past where the read stops, is filled in from the germline J gene. This chain joins TRBV20-1 and TRBJ2-4; 8 positions match TRBD1. The CDR3 totals 13 residues. The V gene's germline CDR1 is DFQATT and CDR2 SNEGSKA (reference sequence). The CDR3 sequence: CSASQQGAGTQYF. The sequenced part of the CDR3 DNA is TGCAGTGCTAGCCAGCAGGGGGCTGGGACT.

Regarding this clone: The missing CDR3 end, 3 residues past where the read stops, is filled in from the germline J gene. The chain couples TRBV19 to TRBJ2-4; no clear D. CDR1 and CDR2 (germline): LNHDA, SQIVND (reference sequence). The CDR3 runs to 13 residues. CDR3 in amino acids: CASSRPSNYGQYF. The CDR3 bases that were read are TGTGCCAGTTCACGGCCTTCTAACTATGGT.

A remark on this clone: From the germline J gene comes the end of the CDR3, since the read stops 3 residues before it. The genes are TRBV7-9 and TRBJ1-1; TRBD1 aligns across 7 bases. The V and J ends lost 5 bases and 2 bases, in that order; junction bases with no gene match: 8. The V gene's germline CDR1 is SEHNR and CDR2 FQNEAQ (reference sequence). The CDR3 is 15 amino acids. The CDR3 DNA, read in part, is TGTGCCAGCAGCGCCCAACAGGGGTTCAACACTGAA. Translation gives CASSAQQGFNTE. The whole CDR3 protein reads CASSAQQGFNTEAFF.

About this clone itself: A read error may produce the germline difference seen at one junction end. The sequence runs out 3 residues before the end of the CDR3; the remainder is reconstructed from the germline J gene. V gene TRBV2 combines with J gene TRBJ1-2, with D possibly being TRBD1 (6 bases). This CDR3 region has 14 residues. Per the germline V gene, CDR1 is SNHLY and CDR2 is FYNNEI. The DNA read from the CDR3 is TGTTCCAGCATTTCCCTGGACAGAGACTATGGC. Its protein product is CSSISLDRDYG. The whole CDR3 sequence is CSSISLDRDYGYTF. Complete variable domain (other parts from reference TRBV2 and TRBJ1-2): EPEVTQTPSHQVTQMGQEVILRCVPISNHLYFYWYRQILGQKVEFLVSFYNNEISEKSEIFDDQFSVERPDGSNFTLKIRSTKLEDSAMYFCSSISLDRDYGYTFGSGTRLTVV.

Regarding this clone: The CDR3 end falls 3 residues outside the read, so it is completed with the germline J gene. V and J are TRBV2 and TRBJ2-3, with TRBD1 as a possible D gene (6 bases). This CDR3 is built from 13 residues. Deletions cut 5 bases from V and 3 bases from J, with 9 bases between. Germline V gene data show CDR1 as SNHLY and CDR2 as FYNNEI. Here the CDR3 reads CASSQQGTDTQYF. Incomplete CDR3 DNA: TGTGCCAGCAGTCAACAGGGTACAGATACG.

Note on this clone: With the read ending 3 residues before the CDR3 end, the germline J gene is used to fill in that end. The rearrangement joins TRBV7-2 to TRBJ1-2, with D hard to call. The CDR3 runs 11 residues. Germline CDR1 is SGHTA and CDR2 is FQGNSA. This CDR3 is CATASSYDYTF. Incomplete CDR3 DNA: TGTGCCACCGCCTCAAGCTACGAC.

To note about this clone: The read ends 3 residues shy of where the CDR3 ends; the end is completed using the germline J gene. V gene TRBV20-1 combines with J gene TRBJ2-3; 8 bases are a match to TRBD1. The length of the CDR3 is 14 residues. Germline CDR1 and CDR2: DFQATT and SNEGSKA (reference sequence). Incomplete CDR3 DNA: TGCAGTGCTAGGACAGGGGTTCCCCAAGAGACG. The encoded protein is CSARTGVPQET. The CDR3, in full, reads CSARTGVPQETQYF.

As for this clone: The read gets to within 3 residues of the CDR3 end, and the germline J gene fills in the rest. This chain joins TRBV19 and TRBJ1-4; D remains ambiguous. Trimming left V 6 bases short and J 0 bases short, with 8 bases between. The germline CDR1 and CDR2 sequences are LNHDA and SQIVND (reference sequence). The CDR3 is made up of 14 amino acids. CDR3 residues: CASSSGATNEKLFF. The CDR3 DNA, read in part, is TGTGCCAGTAGCTCAGGAGCAACTAATGAAAAA.

Of note for this clone: Sequencing ends 3 residues short of the CDR3 end; the germline J gene provides the rest. V usage is TRBV19 and J usage is TRBJ1-1; TRBD1 matches at 8 bases. The junction had 6 bases not matched to a gene; V was cut back by 4 bases and J by 2 bases. CDR3 size: 15 residues. Looked up from germline, CDR1 is LNHDA and CDR2 is SQIVND (reference sequence). Incomplete CDR3 DNA: TGTGCCAGTAGTAGGTCCGGACAGGGTAACACTGAA. This encodes CASSRSGQGNTE. The whole CDR3 sequence reads CASSRSGQGNTEAFF.

Regarding this clone: Read data end 3 residues before the CDR3 end; the end is taken from the germline J gene. The chain uses TRBV20-1 and TRBJ2-5, with D possibly matching TRBD2 (6 bases). Per the germline V gene, CDR1 is DFQATT and CDR2 is SNEGSKA (reference sequence). V gave up 1 base and J gave up 7 bases, with 10 bases separating them. This CDR3 spans 12 amino acids. The CDR3: CSARGFGGTQYF. CDR3 DNA (partial): TGCAGTGCTAGAGGTTTCGGGGGGACC.

As for this clone: Read data end 3 residues before the CDR3 end; the end is taken from the germline J gene. The chain carries TRBV6-2 or TRBV6-3 and TRBJ2-7; tentative D call: TRBD2 (6 bases). The germline V and J ends were trimmed by 4 bases and 3 bases, with 10 bases remaining between them. The germline gives CDR1 MNHEY, CDR2 SVGEGT. The CDR3 is 13 residues long. CDR3 DNA (partial): TGTGCCAGCAGTTCCAGCGGGCACTACGAG. As protein: CASSSSGHYE. The full CDR3 protein reads CASSSSGHYEQYF.

Comment on this clone: The observed sequence ends 3 residues before the CDR3 terminus, with the missing tail filled in from the germline J gene. The V call is TRBV18, the J call TRBJ1-1; 10 bases match TRBD1. The length of the CDR3 is 12 residues. The germline V gene encodes CDR1 KGHSH and CDR2 LQKENI. CDR3 residues: CASSPSDRGAFF. The CDR3 bases that were read are TGTGCCAGCTCACCATCGGACAGGGGG.

About this clone itself: The read finishes 3 residues shy of the CDR3 end, and the germline J gene is used to complete it. The chain couples TRBV7-9 to TRBJ2-7; 7 nucleotides align to TRBD1. The CDR3 contains 12 residues. The V and J ends lost 7 bases and 6 bases, in that order; junction bases with no gene match: 6. Germline V CDR1 and CDR2: SEHNR, FQNEAQ (reference sequence). The CDR3 DNA, read in part, is TGTGCCAGCACGCAGGGGGTGGCCGAG. Translation: CASTQGVAE. The full CDR3 sequence reads CASTQGVAEQYF. Drawing the rest from reference TRBV7-9 and TRBJ2-7, the complete variable domain is DTGVSQNPRHKITKRGQNVTFRCDPISEHNRLYWYRQTLGQGPEFLTYFQNEAQLEKSRLLSDRFSAERPKGSFSTLEIQRTEQGDSAMYLCASTQGVAEQYFGPGTRLTVT.

Notes on this clone: Sequencing ends 3 residues short of the CDR3 end; the germline J gene provides the rest. This chain links TRBV4-1 with TRBJ2-5; D is possibly TRBD2 (5 bases). Germline-derived CDR1 and CDR2 are MGHRA and YSYEKL. Trimming cost V 1 base and J 4 bases, with 10 bases left between them. The CDR3 is made up of 14 amino acids. This CDR3 is CASSQGLSRETQYF. The sequenced CDR3 bases are TGCGCCAGCAGCCAAGGACTATCTCGAGAGACC.

For this clone: The missing CDR3 end, 3 residues past where the read stops, is filled in from the germline J gene. The chain joins TRBV9 to TRBJ2-1; D remains ambiguous. V was cut by 4 bases and J by 4 bases, with 24 bases left in between. The CDR3 loop spans 18 amino acids. Germline CDR1 reads SGDLS; CDR2 reads YYNGEE. The CDR3 here is CASSPPPLKGGLYNEQFF. The CDR3 DNA, read in part, is TGTGCCAGCAGCCCCCCCCCACTGAAGGGTGGGCTATACAATGAG.

Points on this clone: The read halts 3 residues ahead of the CDR3 end, with the missing end drawn from the germline J gene. This sequence joins TRBV5-5 and TRBJ2-3, with D perhaps matching TRBD1 (6 bases). V lost 4 bases to trimming and J lost 2 bases, with 14 bases between them. The CDR3 totals 15 residues. CDR1 SGHKS and CDR2 YYEKEE come from the germline V gene (reference sequence). CDR3 bases read: TGTGCCAGCAGCCCCGGGACAACTATCACAGATACG. This sequence encodes CASSPGTTITDT. The full CDR3 is CASSPGTTITDTQYF.

Turning to this clone: Sequencing ends 3 residues short of the CDR3 end; the germline J gene provides the rest. The rearrangement uses TRBV5-1 and TRBJ2-5; 11 positions match TRBD2. The CDR3 has 17 residues. The germline V gene encodes CDR1 SGHRS and CDR2 YFSETQ. The sequenced part of the CDR3 DNA is TGCGCCAGCAGCTCCAGACTAGCGGGAAGGAGCACAGATACC. It translates to CASSSRLAGRSTDT. The CDR3, in full, reads CASSSRLAGRSTDTQYF.

Details on this clone: A junction boundary mismatches the germline segment, possibly from a read error. The CDR3 is cut off 3 residues early in the read; its end comes from the germline J gene. The V gene is TRBV7-6, the J gene TRBJ2-2; no firm D call. The CDR3 is 13 amino acids. Germline CDR1 and CDR2: SGHVS and FNYEAQ. The sequenced CDR3 bases are TGTGCCAGCAGCCAAGAGCTCACCTGGGAG. It is translated as CASSQELTWE. The whole CDR3 protein is CASSQELTWELFF.

Turning to this clone: The CDR3 end falls 3 residues outside the read, so it is completed with the germline J gene. The rearrangement joins TRBV20-1 to TRBJ1-1, with TRBD1 as a possible D gene (5 bases). Germline V CDR1 and CDR2: DFQATT, SNEGSKA (reference sequence). V lost 3 bases, J lost 1 base, and 12 bases lay in between. This CDR3 contains 14 residues. Here the CDR3 reads CSARRAGPNTEAFF. Partial CDR3 DNA: TGCAGTGCTAGGAGGGCAGGGCCGAACACTGAA.

Details on this clone: The read ends 3 residues shy of where the CDR3 ends; the end is completed using the germline J gene. J is TRBJ2-7 and V is TRBV7-2; D not certain. Deletions cut 4 bases from V and 3 bases from J, with 7 bases between. This CDR3 spans 12 amino acids. Per the germline V gene, CDR1 is SGHTA and CDR2 is FQGNSA. The part of the CDR3 DNA that was read is TGTGCCAGCAGCTCCAACAGCTACGAG. Protein: CASSSNSYE. The entire CDR3 is CASSSNSYEQYF.

A word on this clone: The read finishes 3 residues shy of the CDR3 end, and the germline J gene is used to complete it. J is TRBJ2-3 and V is TRBV7-2; weak D call: TRBD1 (7 bases). From germline, CDR1 is SGHTA and CDR2 FQGNSA. This CDR3 is built from 15 residues. The CDR3 bases that were read are TGTGCCAGCAGCCTGACAGGGTCGGGGGATCAGCCG. It codes for CASSLTGSGDQP. The CDR3 in its entirety is CASSLTGSGDQPQYF.

CDR3 residues: CASSFFTDQETQYF. The DNA read from the CDR3 is TGCGCCAGCAGCTTTTTTACAGACCAAGAGACG. The chain recombines TRBV5-1 with TRBJ2-3; D not certain. The read halts 3 residues ahead of the CDR3 end, with the missing end drawn from the germline J gene. The germline V gene encodes CDR1 SGHRS and CDR2 YFSETQ. This CDR3 is built from 14 residues.

This clone is identified as medium-sized from frequency. Sequencing ends 3 residues short of the CDR3 end; the germline J gene provides the rest. The chain has TRBV29-1 and TRBJ2-3; 7 nucleotides agree with TRBD1. The CDR3 is 16 residues long. Losses at the gene ends were 0 bases for V and 1 base for J; bases not matched to a gene: 7. CDR1 and CDR2 from the germline V gene are SQVTM and ANQGSEA. The CDR3: CSVEDYRDRGTDTQYF. The CDR3 bases that were read are TGCAGCGTTGAAGATTATCGGGACAGAGGCACAGATACG.

The CDR3 region is CASSEGDRLYEQYF. The part of the CDR3 DNA that was read is TGTGCCAGCAGTGAGGGGGACAGACTATACGAG. This chain joins TRBV2 and TRBJ2-7, with 7 bases matching TRBD1. The CDR3 end falls 3 residues outside the read, so it is completed with the germline J gene. Germline CDR1 SNHLY, CDR2 FYNNEI. The CDR3 has 14 residues. The junction had 6 bases not matched to a gene; V was cut back by 3 bases and J by 4 bases.

Concerning this clone: The CDR3 end is not reached by the read, which stops 3 residues before it; the germline J gene fills it in. V gene TRBV19 combines with J gene TRBJ1-2; D is unclear. CDR3 size: 15 residues. The germline gives CDR1 LNHDA, CDR2 SQIVND (reference sequence). The CDR3 region is CASSVTSSSYNDYTF. Partial CDR3 DNA: TGTGCCAGTAGTGTGACTAGCTCCTCCTACAATGAC. The complete variable domain, with remaining parts taken from reference TRBV19 and TRBJ1-2, reads DGGITQSPKYLFRKEGQNVTLSCEQNLNHDAMYWYRQDPGQGLRLIYYSQIVNDFQKGDIAEGYSVSREKKESFPLTVTSAQKNPTAFYLCASSVTSSSYNDYTFGSGTRLTVV.

As concerns this clone: The read terminates 3 residues ahead of where the CDR3 ends, so the germline J gene completes it. This chain uses TRBV5-1 with TRBJ1-4; 7 bases line up with TRBD1. The CDR3 has 15 amino acids. J was trimmed by 5 bases and V by 0 bases; bases with no gene match: 4. Germline lookup yields CDR1 SGHRS and CDR2 YFSETQ. CDR3 DNA (partial): TGCGCCAGCAGCTTGGAAGGACAGGAAAATGAAAAA. It codes for CASSLEGQENEK. The full CDR3 protein reads CASSLEGQENEKLFF.

About this clone itself: The read halts 3 residues ahead of the CDR3 end, with the missing end drawn from the germline J gene. The chain recombines TRBV18 with TRBJ2-3; no reliable D call. The germline CDR1 and CDR2 sequences are KGHSH and LQKENI. The V end lost 2 bases, the J end lost 6 bases, and 6 bases lay between the germline ends. This CDR3 has 12 amino acids. Incomplete CDR3 DNA: TGTGCCAGCTCACCAGGCGGTGATACG. The encoded protein is CASSPGGDT. In full, the CDR3 reads CASSPGGDTQYF.

Comment on this clone: The read terminates 3 residues before the CDR3 end, so the remaining end is supplied by the germline J gene. The chain employs TRBV5-1 and TRBJ2-7, with D maybe TRBD1 (5 bases). The CDR3 contains 14 residues. The V gene lost 5 bases and the J gene lost 0 bases, with 12 bases spanning the gap. Per the germline V gene, CDR1 is SGHRS and CDR2 is YFSETQ. The sequenced part of the CDR3 DNA is TGCGCCAGCAGGACAGACCATACCTCCTACGAG. Encoded protein: CASRTDHTSYE. The entire CDR3 sequence reads CASRTDHTSYEQYF.

About this clone itself: The read terminates 3 residues before the CDR3 end, so the remaining end is supplied by the germline J gene. V is TRBV4-1 and J is TRBJ2-2; TRBD2 matches at 8 bases. With 4 bases clipped from V and 1 base from J, the junction kept 5 bases outside the gene matches. The CDR3 is 16 amino acids. Looked up from germline, CDR1 is MGHRA and CDR2 is YSYEKL. CDR3: CASSPQAGVNTGELFF. The sequenced part of the CDR3 DNA is TGCGCCAGCAGCCCCCAAGCGGGAGTGAACACCGGGGAG.

For this clone: The read gets to within 3 residues of the CDR3 end, and the germline J gene fills in the rest. The chain is built from TRBV7-6 and TRBJ2-5, with TRBD1 as a possible D gene (5 bases). V was cut by 5 bases and J by 5 bases, with 12 bases left in between. The CDR3 totals 13 residues. Germline CDR1 is SGHVS and CDR2 is FNYEAQ. CDR3 DNA (partial): TGTGCCAGCAGCCCAGGACCAGGGGAGACC. Amino acids: CASSPGPGET. From start to end, the CDR3 is CASSPGPGETQYF.

A remark on this clone: With the read ending 3 residues before the CDR3 end, the germline J gene is used to fill in that end. The chain has TRBV19 and TRBJ1-2, with D possibly matching TRBD1 (6 bases). CDR3 size: 17 residues. V was pared by 0 bases and J by 2 bases, with 16 bases between. CDR1 LNHDA and CDR2 SQIVND come from the germline V gene (reference sequence). The CDR3 bases that were read are TGTGCCAGTAGTATAGAGCAGGGGCTAATATGGAACTATGGC. This sequence encodes CASSIEQGLIWNYG. The CDR3 in full is CASSIEQGLIWNYGYTF.